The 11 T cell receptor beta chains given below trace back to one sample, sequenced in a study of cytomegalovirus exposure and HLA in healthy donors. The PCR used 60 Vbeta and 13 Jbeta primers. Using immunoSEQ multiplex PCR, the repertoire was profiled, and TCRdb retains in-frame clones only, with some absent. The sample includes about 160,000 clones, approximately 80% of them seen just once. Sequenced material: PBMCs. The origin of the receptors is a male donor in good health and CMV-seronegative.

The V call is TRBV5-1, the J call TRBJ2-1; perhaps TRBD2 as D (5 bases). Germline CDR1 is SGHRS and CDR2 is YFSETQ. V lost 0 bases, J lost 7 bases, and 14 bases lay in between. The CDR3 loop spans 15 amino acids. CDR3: CASSLDAGIGNEQFF. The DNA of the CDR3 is TGCGCCAGCAGCTTGGATGCGGGCATAGGTAATGAGCAGTTCTTC.

CDR3 coding DNA: TGCAGCGCCACAGGATGGGGTGGGACTGAAGCTTTCTTT. It yields the protein CSATGWGGTEAFF. J is TRBJ1-1 and V is TRBV29-1, with D perhaps TRBD1 (5 bases). Trimming pared 7 bases from V and 5 bases from J, leaving 17 bases between. From germline, CDR1 is SQVTM and CDR2 ANQGSEA. The CDR3 loop spans 13 amino acids.

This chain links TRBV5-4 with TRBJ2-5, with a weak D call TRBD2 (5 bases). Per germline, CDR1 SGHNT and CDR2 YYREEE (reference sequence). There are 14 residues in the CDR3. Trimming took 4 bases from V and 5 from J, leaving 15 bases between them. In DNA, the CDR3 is TGTGCCAGCAGCAAGGACCCGGGATGGGAGACCCAGTACTTC. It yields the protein CASSKDPGWETQYF.

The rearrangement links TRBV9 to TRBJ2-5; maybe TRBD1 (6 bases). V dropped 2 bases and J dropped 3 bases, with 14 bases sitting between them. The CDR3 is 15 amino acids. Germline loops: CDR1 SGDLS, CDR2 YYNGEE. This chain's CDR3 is CASSVGATAKETQYF. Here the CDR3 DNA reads TGTGCCAGCAGCGTGGGGGCCACAGCAAAAGAGACCCAGTACTTC.

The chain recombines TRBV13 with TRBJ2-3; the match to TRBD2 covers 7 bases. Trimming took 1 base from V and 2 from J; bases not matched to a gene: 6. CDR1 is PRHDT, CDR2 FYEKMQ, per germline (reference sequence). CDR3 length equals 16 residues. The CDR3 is CASSLVAGEYTDTQYF. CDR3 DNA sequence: TGTGCCAGCAGCTTAGTTGCGGGGGAGTACACAGATACGCAGTATTTT.

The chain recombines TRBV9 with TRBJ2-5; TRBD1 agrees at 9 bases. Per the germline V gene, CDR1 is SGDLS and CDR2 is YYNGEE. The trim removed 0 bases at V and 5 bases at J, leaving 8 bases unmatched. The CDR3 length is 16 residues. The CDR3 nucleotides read TGTGCCAGCAGCGTAGGCCGGGACAGGGTTTATGAGACCCAGTACTTC. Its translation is CASSVGRDRVYETQYF.

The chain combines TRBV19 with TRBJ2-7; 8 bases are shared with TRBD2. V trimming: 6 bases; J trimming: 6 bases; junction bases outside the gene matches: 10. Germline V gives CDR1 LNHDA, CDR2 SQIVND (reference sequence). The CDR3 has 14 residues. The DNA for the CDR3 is TGTGCCAGTAGAGAGCGGGAGAGGGACGGCGAGCAGTACTTC. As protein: CASRERERDGEQYF.

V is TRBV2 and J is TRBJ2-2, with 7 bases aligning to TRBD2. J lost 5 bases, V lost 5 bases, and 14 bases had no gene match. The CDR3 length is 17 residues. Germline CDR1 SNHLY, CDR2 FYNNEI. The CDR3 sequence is CASSPNSAGVRTGELFF. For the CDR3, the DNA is TGTGCCAGCAGTCCGAACTCGGCGGGAGTAAGGACCGGGGAGCTGTTTTTT.

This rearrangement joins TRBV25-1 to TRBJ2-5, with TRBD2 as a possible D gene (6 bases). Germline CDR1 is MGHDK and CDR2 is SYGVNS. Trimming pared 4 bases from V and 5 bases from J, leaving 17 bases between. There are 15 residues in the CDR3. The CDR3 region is CASSAWGAGFETQYF. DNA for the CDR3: TGTGCCAGCAGTGCCTGGGGAGCGGGTTTCGAGACCCAGTACTTC.

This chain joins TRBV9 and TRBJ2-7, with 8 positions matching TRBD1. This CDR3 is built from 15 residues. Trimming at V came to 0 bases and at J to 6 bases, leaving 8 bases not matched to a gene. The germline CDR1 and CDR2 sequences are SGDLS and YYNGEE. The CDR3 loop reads CASSVDPGGFSEQYF. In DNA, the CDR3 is TGTGCCAGCAGCGTAGATCCAGGGGGCTTCTCCGAGCAGTACTTC.

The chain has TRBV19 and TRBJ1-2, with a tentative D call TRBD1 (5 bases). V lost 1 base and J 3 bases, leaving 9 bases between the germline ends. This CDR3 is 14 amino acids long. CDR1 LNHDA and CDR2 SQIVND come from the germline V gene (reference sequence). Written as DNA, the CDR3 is TGTGCCAGTAGTATAGCAGGGCCCTACTATGGCTACACCTTC. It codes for CASSIAGPYYGYTF.